The present entry profiles one TCR beta chain with its context. The data were obtained in a study of blood T cell repertoires in COVID-19. Overall study context: Whether acute or convalescent, the COVID-19 samples came from the United States, Italy and Spain. In each case, the material was cDNA or gDNA derived from T cells, B-cell-depleted T cells, or PBMCs.

The CDR3 extends over 18 amino acids. V was cut by 2 bases and J by 0 bases, with 16 bases left in between. Germline loops: CDR1 KGHDR, CDR2 SFDVKD. Original methodology: Estimation of nucleated cell counts relied on the amplification of reference gene primers. TCRdb's copy holds only in-frame clones and misses some; the assay was immunoSEQ multiplex PCR. V and J calls and clone size follow that table, whereas D and trimming were derived from the DNA. The sample shows around 140,000 clones, 80% to 85% of them seen only once. Sequencing was carried out using peripheral blood. The receptor's source is a woman aged 55-70 years with acute or convalescent COVID-19. The chain is built from TRBV24-1 and TRBJ2-1, with D tentatively TRBD2 (6 bases). This CDR3 is CATSDSGTAKSSYNEQFF. Here the CDR3 DNA reads TGTGCCACCAGTGATTCTGGGACTGCGAAAAGCTCCTACAATGAGCAGTTCTTC.